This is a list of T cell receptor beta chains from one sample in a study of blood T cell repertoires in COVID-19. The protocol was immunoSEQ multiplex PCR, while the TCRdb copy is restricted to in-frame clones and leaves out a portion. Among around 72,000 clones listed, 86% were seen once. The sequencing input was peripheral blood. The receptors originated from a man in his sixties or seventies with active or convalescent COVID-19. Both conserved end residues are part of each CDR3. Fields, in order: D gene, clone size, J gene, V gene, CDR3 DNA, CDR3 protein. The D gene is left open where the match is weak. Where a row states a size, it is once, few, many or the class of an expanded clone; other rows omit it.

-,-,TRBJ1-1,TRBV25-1,TGTGCCAGCAGTGAACCCGGGACAAAGACTGAAGCTTTCTTT,CASSEPGTKTEAFF
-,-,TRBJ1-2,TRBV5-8,TGTGCCAGCAGCTTACCGACCGGGACATATGGCTACACCTTC,CASSLPTGTYGYTF
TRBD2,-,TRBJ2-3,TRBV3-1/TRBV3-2,TGTGCCAGCAGCCAAGTTGCGGGAGCCGATACGCAGTATTTT,CASSQVAGADTQYF
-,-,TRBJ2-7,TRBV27,TGTGCCAGCAGTCCCCTATCCCACTACGAGCAGTACTTC,CASSPLSHYEQYF
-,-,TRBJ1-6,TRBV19,TGTGCCAGTGCGAAGGGGCTGAATTCACCCCTCCACTTT,CASAKGLNSPLHF
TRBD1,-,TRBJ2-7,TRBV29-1,TGCAGCGTAGGGACAGGGACGTACGAGCAGTACTTC,CSVGTGTYEQYF
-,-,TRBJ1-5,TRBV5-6,TGTGCCAGCAGCCTCAACGTAGACTACTATCAGCCCCAGCATTTT,CASSLNVDYYQPQHF
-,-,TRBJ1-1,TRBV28,TGTGCCAGCAGTTTTGCTGGCGGCACTGAAGCTTTCTTT,CASSFAGGTEAFF
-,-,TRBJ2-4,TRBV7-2,TGTGCCAGCAGCTTAGATCGGAGTACCGGTGGCAAAAACATTCAGTACTTC,CASSLDRSTGGKNIQYF
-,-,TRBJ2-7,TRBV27,TGTGCCAGCATCAAAAAGGCAGGCTACTACGAGCAGTACTTC,CASIKKAGYYEQYF
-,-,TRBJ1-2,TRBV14,TGTGCCAGCAGCCAATCCCTGGGAGTAACTTGGGGCTACACCTTC,CASSQSLGVTWGYTF
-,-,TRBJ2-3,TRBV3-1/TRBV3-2,TGTGCCAGCAGCCAAGATTCGCGCTTCACAGATACGCAGTATTTT,CASSQDSRFTDTQYF
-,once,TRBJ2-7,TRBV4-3,TGCGCCAGCAGTCCACTGGCGGGACCCTACGAGCAGTACTTC,CASSPLAGPYEQYF
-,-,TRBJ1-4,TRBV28,TGTGCCAGCCGGACATTCGGAACTAATGAAAAACTGTTTTTT,CASRTFGTNEKLFF
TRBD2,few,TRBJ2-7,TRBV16,TGTGCCAGCAGCCCCCCAGGGACTACTATGGGGGAGCAGTACTTC,CASSPPGTTMGEQYF
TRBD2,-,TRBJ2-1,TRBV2,TGTGCCAGCGGACTAGCCGCCCGCAATGAGCAGTTCTTC,CASGLAARNEQFF
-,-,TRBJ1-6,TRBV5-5,TGTGCCAGCAGCTTTCCGCCCCAGTCACCCCTCCACTTT,CASSFPPQSPLHF
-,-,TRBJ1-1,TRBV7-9,TGTGCCAGCATGACCGGACTCTCGGGGACTGAAGCTTTCTTT,CASMTGLSGTEAFF